This T cell receptor (beta chain) is drawn from a study of T cells after yellow fever vaccination. Across the whole study: SMART-Seq v4 Ultra Low Input served to prepare low-cell-number fractions.

Universal primer sites and UMIs were introduced during 5'RACE template-switching synthesis of TCR cDNA. From the 5' RACE reads, TCRdb called clonotypes with MiXCR, one entry per CDR3 protein. The table includes about 550,000 distinct CDR3 sequences, about 19% detected once. V dropped 3 bases and J dropped 2; count of bases not matched to a gene: 5. Germline V CDR1 and CDR2: SGHRS, YFSETQ. The CDR3 covers 16 residues. The study, taken as a whole, reports: Contamination by abundant bulk-population clonotypes could be present in FACS-sorted repertoires. Researchers report a weaker secondary response that nonetheless peaked faster, day 5 versus 15.

This clonotype was seen a few times. Antigen: not known. The source of this sequence is a man younger than 45 who received the YFV17D yellow fever vaccine. The material was PBMCs, obtained 15 days after the yellow fever booster vaccination. The chain couples TRBV5-1 to TRBJ2-1; 10 nucleotides line up with TRBD1. The CDR3 nucleotides are TGCGCCAGCAGCTATATGACAGGGGGCGCCTACAATGAGCAGTTCTTC. Translation gives CASSYMTGGAYNEQFF.